This is a list of T cell receptor beta chains from one sample in a study of blood T cell repertoires in COVID-19. Data came from immunoSEQ multiplex PCR; TCRdb stores just in-frame clones and leaves some out. This repertoire shows a few hundred thousand clones, approximately 88% found once; its top ten account for about 1.2%. The specimen was peripheral blood. These receptors were collected from a middle-aged man with acute or convalescent COVID-19. Both conserved end residues are part of each CDR3. A D gene is named only where the DNA matches it firmly. Not every row has a clone size; where given, it reads once, few, many or a size class.

V,D,size,J,DNA,CDR3
TRBV15,-,-,TRBJ1-5,TGTGCCACCAGCAGAGTACTCGAGGGCTATCAGCCCCAGCATTTT,CATSRVLEGYQPQHF
TRBV4-2,TRBD2,-,TRBJ2-2,TGTGCCAGCAGCCAGTTAGAGCGGGAGTTAAACGGGGAGCTGTTTTTT,CASSQLERELNGELFF
TRBV6-5,TRBD1,-,TRBJ1-1,TGTGCCAGCAGAAACAGGGGGCACGAAGCTTTCTTT,CASRNRGHEAFF
TRBV19,-,-,TRBJ1-3,TGTGCCAGTAGTAAGGGACATACTGGAAACACCATATATTTT,CASSKGHTGNTIYF
TRBV28,-,-,TRBJ2-7,TGTGCCAGCAGACGGGACACCTCCTACGAGCAGTACTTC,CASRRDTSYEQYF
TRBV3-1/TRBV3-2,TRBD1,-,TRBJ2-7,TGTGCCAGCAGCCGGTCAGGGGGCGGAGAAGGTTACGAGCAGTACTTC,CASSRSGGGEGYEQYF
TRBV10-1,TRBD1,-,TRBJ2-1,TGCGCCAGCAGCCCCGGACAGGTTCAGAATGAGCAGTTCTTC,CASSPGQVQNEQFF
TRBV28,-,-,TRBJ1-1,TGTGCCAGCAGTTTATGGTACGGGGCTGAAGCTTTCTTT,CASSLWYGAEAFF
TRBV28,TRBD1,-,TRBJ1-3,TGTGCCAGCAATAGTTTAGGGGGCAAAGCTGGAAACACCATATATTTT,CASNSLGGKAGNTIYF
TRBV28,-,-,TRBJ1-1,TGTGCCAGCAGTTTAACCAGGGAAGCTTTCTTT,CASSLTREAFF
TRBV24-1,-,-,TRBJ2-1,TGTGCCACCAGCTCAAACAGGGGAGGCAATGAGCAGTTCTTC,CATSSNRGGNEQFF
TRBV5-1,-,-,TRBJ2-3,TGCGCCACCGCACTGGTGTCTAGCACAGATACGCAGTATTTT,CATALVSSTDTQYF
TRBV27,TRBD1,-,TRBJ1-2,TGTGCCAGCAGTTTTGGACAGGAGGACTATGGCTACACCTTC,CASSFGQEDYGYTF
TRBV27,TRBD1,-,TRBJ1-6,TGTGCCAGCAGTTTAGGACAGGGAGGATTGGGTTCCTATAATTCACCCCTCCACTTT,CASSLGQGGLGSYNSPLHF
TRBV6-5,TRBD1,-,TRBJ1-2,TGTGCCGGGGGACAGCTTAACTATGGCTACACCTTC,CAGGQLNYGYTF
TRBV3-1/TRBV3-2,TRBD1,-,TRBJ1-5,TGTGCCAGCAGCCTCGGACAGGGAAATCAGCCCCAGCATTTT,CASSLGQGNQPQHF
TRBV19,-,-,TRBJ2-1,TGTGCCAGTAGTATGGGTCGGGAGCTTTACAATGAGCAGTTCTTC,CASSMGRELYNEQFF
TRBV18,-,-,TRBJ2-2,TGTGCCAGCCCGGACTACCCCCACACCGGGGAGCTGTTTTTT,CASPDYPHTGELFF
TRBV5-8,-,-,TRBJ1-6,TGTGCCAGCAGCTTGGGGAGGAGCTCCTATAATTCACCCCTCCACTTT,CASSLGRSSYNSPLHF
TRBV19,TRBD1,-,TRBJ2-1,TGTGCCAGTAGTATGGGTCCCAGGGCGAGACAGGGGGTATATGGCTCCTACAATGAGCAGTTCTTC,CASSMGPRARQGVYGSYNEQFF
TRBV2,TRBD1,-,TRBJ1-4,TGTGCCAGCAGTCTCGGACAGGGTAATGAAAAACTGTTTTTT,CASSLGQGNEKLFF
TRBV10-3,-,-,TRBJ1-1,TGTGCCATCAGTCGAGGGATGAACACTGAAGCTTTCTTT,CAISRGMNTEAFF
TRBV5-8,-,-,TRBJ2-3,TGTGCCAGCAGCTTGGCCCACAGAGGCACAGATACGCAGTATTTT,CASSLAHRGTDTQYF
TRBV19,-,once,TRBJ1-5,TGTGCCAGTAGTATAAGGTTAGCCGGATATTTACCCCAGCATTTT,CASSIRLAGYLPQHF
TRBV7-9,-,-,TRBJ2-5,TGTGCCAGCAGCTTAATCGGCAGGGAAGAGACCCAGTACTTC,CASSLIGREETQYF
TRBV18,-,-,TRBJ1-4,TGTGCCAGCTCACCAGATTTTACAGCATTTGCAACTAATGAAAAACTGTTTTTT,CASSPDFTAFATNEKLFF
TRBV15,TRBD2,-,TRBJ2-2,TGTGCCACCAGCAGAGATGGAGGACTAGCGGTCGAAAGGGGCACCGGGGAGCTGTTTTTT,CATSRDGGLAVERGTGELFF
TRBV30,-,-,TRBJ1-1,TGTGCCTGGAGTGTACTAGGGGGCACTGAAGCTTTCTTT,CAWSVLGGTEAFF
TRBV7-2,-,-,TRBJ2-7,TGTGCCAGCAGCTTCGCAGGTGCCTACGAGCAGTACTTC,CASSFAGAYEQYF
TRBV11-2,-,-,TRBJ1-4,TGTGCCAGCAGCTTAGACCAGGGAAGACTGTTTTTT,CASSLDQGRLFF
TRBV28,TRBD2,-,TRBJ2-1,TGTGCCAGCAGGATACCCTTAGCGGGAGAGGGCGAGCAGTTCTTC,CASRIPLAGEGEQFF
TRBV29-1,TRBD2,-,TRBJ2-1,TGCAGCGTTGACTCGGGGGGGCCGGATGAGCAGTTCTTC,CSVDSGGPDEQFF
TRBV2,-,-,TRBJ1-1,TGTGCCAGCAGAAGTCCGATTACTAACACTGAAGCTTTCTTT,CASRSPITNTEAFF
TRBV28,-,-,TRBJ1-2,TGTGCCAGCAGTCGTAGCGTCGCGAACTATGGCTACACCTTC,CASSRSVANYGYTF
TRBV4-1,-,-,TRBJ1-2,TGCGCCAGCAGCCAAGATGCAGGGCATGGCTACACCTTC,CASSQDAGHGYTF
TRBV6-5,TRBD1,-,TRBJ2-7,TGTGCCAGCAGACGAGGACAGGGTAACTACGAGCAGTACTTC,CASRRGQGNYEQYF
TRBV6-6,TRBD1,-,TRBJ1-4,TGTGCCAGCAGTTACGCCGACAGGGGTGAAAAACTGTTTTTT,CASSYADRGEKLFF
TRBV12-3/TRBV12-4,TRBD1,-,TRBJ1-2,TGTGCCAGCAGTAACAGGGGGCAGGGTGGCTACACCTTC,CASSNRGQGGYTF
TRBV5-1,-,-,TRBJ2-2,TGCGCCAGCAGCTGGTGGGGCGGGGCCGACACCGGGGAGCTGTTTTTT,CASSWWGGADTGELFF
TRBV6-5,TRBD1,-,TRBJ1-1,TGTGCCAGCAGTCGCGGACAGGGAGCGGGTGAAGCTTTCTTT,CASSRGQGAGEAFF
TRBV27,-,-,TRBJ1-1,TGTGCCAGCAGTTTATCGGGACAATGGGGGAACACTGAAGCTTTCTTT,CASSLSGQWGNTEAFF
TRBV6-6,-,-,TRBJ1-5,TGTGCCAGCAGTCTTACTCGGGGGAGCAATCAGCCCCAGCATTTT,CASSLTRGSNQPQHF
TRBV7-3,TRBD1,-,TRBJ2-3,TGTGCCAGCAGCTTAGACAGGGGGCCCGGTAGTACGCAGTATTTT,CASSLDRGPGSTQYF
TRBV13,-,-,TRBJ2-2,TGTGCCAGCAGCTCGGCAGGTGGGGAGCTGTTTTTT,CASSSAGGELFF
TRBV11-2,TRBD1,-,TRBJ2-7,TGTGCCAGCGGAAGGGCAGGGGGATCCTACGAGCAGTACTTC,CASGRAGGSYEQYF
TRBV5-6,TRBD1,-,TRBJ1-2,TGTGCCAGCAGCTCTGGGACCAGGGGGATTAGGTATGGCTACACCTTC,CASSSGTRGIRYGYTF
TRBV3-1/TRBV3-2,-,-,TRBJ1-1,TGTGCCAGCCTCCTGGGAGGGAGTAACACTGAAGCTTTCTTT,CASLLGGSNTEAFF
TRBV7-9,-,-,TRBJ1-2,TGTGCCAGCAGCTTAGGGCGGGGGTTTGGCTACACCTTC,CASSLGRGFGYTF
TRBV4-1,TRBD2,-,TRBJ2-4,TGCGCCAGCAGCCAAGGTCTAGCGGGAGGGCGGGGCAAAAACATTCAGTACTTC,CASSQGLAGGRGKNIQYF
TRBV5-6,-,-,TRBJ1-5,TGTGCCAGCAGCTTGGCAGGGCAGCCCCAGCATTTT,CASSLAGQPQHF
TRBV6-4,-,-,TRBJ1-5,TGTGCCAGCAGTGACTCCGGCAATCAGCCCCAGCATTTT,CASSDSGNQPQHF
TRBV30,TRBD1,-,TRBJ1-2,TGTGCCTGGAGTTGGGGACAGGAAAACTATGGCTACACCTTC,CAWSWGQENYGYTF
TRBV18,TRBD2,-,TRBJ2-3,TGTGCCAGCTCACCAGACCTCCTAGCGGGGGGTTATGAAGATACGCAGTATTTT,CASSPDLLAGGYEDTQYF
TRBV7-2,TRBD2,-,TRBJ2-7,TGTGCCAGCAGCCTGTTTGGAGCGGGGGGGCCTATCGAGCAGTACTTC,CASSLFGAGGPIEQYF
TRBV7-6,-,-,TRBJ1-1,TGTGCCAGCAGCTTACTCGGGAACCCTCCGAGAGGCACTGAAGCTTTCTTT,CASSLLGNPPRGTEAFF
TRBV27,-,-,TRBJ1-5,TGTGCCAGCAGTTTTACTATGGGTCAGCCCCAGCATTTT,CASSFTMGQPQHF
TRBV15,TRBD2,once,TRBJ2-1,TGTGCCACCAGCAGAGTCGCCTATTTTATTCTGAGCGGGAGGTTTGAGCAGTTCTTC,CATSRVAYFILSGRFEQFF